The sequence of this TCR beta chain was determined in a study of cytomegalovirus exposure and HLA in healthy donors. Whole-study results and caveats: A later analysis found first-cohort TCR clusters tended to co-occur in the 90 to 150 validation repertoires. Some TCR beta chains (more than 150 of them) were listed as cytomegalovirus-associated.

Profiled with immunoSEQ multiplex PCR; TCRdb holds only in-frame clones, not every one. Here the sample spans 140,000 or so clones, roughly nine tenths being singletons. This clone was picked up a small number of times. Its antigen is not known. This CDR3 has 14 residues. Germline CDR1 reads MNHNS; CDR2 reads SASEGT. The V and J ends lost 7 bases and 3 bases respectively, with 16 bases between them. The receptor comes from a man between 18 and 35 years old in good health and CMV-seronegative. Input material: PBMCs. The chain has TRBV6-1 and TRBJ2-7; D possibly matches TRBD1 or TRBD2 (5 bases each). The CDR3 DNA sequence: TGTGCCAGCAAACCGGGGCAAGGGGACTACGAGCAGTACGTC. Translating gives CASKPGQGDYEQYV.